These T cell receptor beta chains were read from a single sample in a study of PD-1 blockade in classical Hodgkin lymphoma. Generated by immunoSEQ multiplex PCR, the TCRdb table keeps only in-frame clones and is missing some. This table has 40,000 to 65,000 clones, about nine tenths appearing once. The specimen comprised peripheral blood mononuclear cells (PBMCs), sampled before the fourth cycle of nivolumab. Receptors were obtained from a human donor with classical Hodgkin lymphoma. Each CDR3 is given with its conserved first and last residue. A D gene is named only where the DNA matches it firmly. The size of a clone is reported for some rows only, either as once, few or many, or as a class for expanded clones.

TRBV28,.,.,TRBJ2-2,TGTGCCAGCAGTCTAATTCTAGCCGCCGGGGAGCTGTTTTTT,CASSLILAAGELFF
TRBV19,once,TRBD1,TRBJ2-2,TGTGCCAGTAGTATTTTCACAGGGGCCGGGGAGCTGTTTTTT,CASSIFTGAGELFF
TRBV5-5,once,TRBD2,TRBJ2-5,TGTGCCAGCAGCTTGGCCCCCGGACTAGGTGGTACGGAGACCCAGTACTTC,CASSLAPGLGGTETQYF
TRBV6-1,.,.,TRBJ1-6,TGTGCCAGCAGTGAAGCGGGGGTCTCCTATAATTCACCCCTCCACTTT,CASSEAGVSYNSPLHF
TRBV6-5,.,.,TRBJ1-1,TGTGCCGCAGCATCCTCGGCACTCACTGAAGCTTTCTTT,CAAASSALTEAFF
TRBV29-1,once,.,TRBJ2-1,TGCAGCGTGGCGGGCGTCGGGGGTGAGCAGTTCTTC,CSVAGVGGEQFF
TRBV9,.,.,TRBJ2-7,TGTGCCAGCAGCCCGCGGACTGTCTCCTACGAGCAGTACTTC,CASSPRTVSYEQYF
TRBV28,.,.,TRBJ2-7,TGTGCCAGCAGTTTAAATGGGTTCGTAGAGCAGTACTTC,CASSLNGFVEQYF
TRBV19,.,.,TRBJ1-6,TGTGCCAGTAGTCCGGACTCTAATTCACCCCTCCACTTT,CASSPDSNSPLHF
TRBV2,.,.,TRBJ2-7,TGTGCCAGCAGCGAAACAGGGCTAGAGCAGTACTTC,CASSETGLEQYF
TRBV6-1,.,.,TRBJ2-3,TGTGCCAGCATCAGAGACTTGACAGATACGCAGTATTTT,CASIRDLTDTQYF
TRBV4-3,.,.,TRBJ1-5,TGCGCCAGCAGCCCCTCGAATAGCAATCAGCCCCAGCATTTT,CASSPSNSNQPQHF
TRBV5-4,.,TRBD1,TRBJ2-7,TGTGCCAGCAGCTTGGAGGACAGGGCCAACGGCGAGCAGTACTTC,CASSLEDRANGEQYF
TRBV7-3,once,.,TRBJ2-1,TGTGCCAGCAGCTTACGAGCGGACTCACGGCAGTTCTTC,CASSLRADSRQFF
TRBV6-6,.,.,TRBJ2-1,TGTGCCAGCAGTACCCAGGGTGGTGAGCAGTTCTTC,CASSTQGGEQFF
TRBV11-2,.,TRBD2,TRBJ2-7,TGTGCCAGCAGCTTAGTGACACTAGCGGGAGATTTCTACGAGCAGTACTTC,CASSLVTLAGDFYEQYF
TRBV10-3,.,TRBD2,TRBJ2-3,TGTGCCATCAGGACTAGCGGGGGGGCGACAGATACGCAGTATTTT,CAIRTSGGATDTQYF
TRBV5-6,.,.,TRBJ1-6,TGTGCCAGCAGCTTGGCGGGATCCGGGTCCTATAATTCACCCCTCCACTTT,CASSLAGSGSYNSPLHF
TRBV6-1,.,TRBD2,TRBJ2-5,TGTGCCAGTATTTTGGGACTAGCGGGGGGGGAGACCCAGTACTTC,CASILGLAGGETQYF
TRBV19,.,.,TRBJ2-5,TGTGCCAGTAGTCCAGGGGTGGAGACCCAGTACTTC,CASSPGVETQYF
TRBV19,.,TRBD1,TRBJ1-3,TGTGCCAGTAGTATATTGCGGACAGGGGCCGGCTCTGGAAACACCATATATTTT,CASSILRTGAGSGNTIYF
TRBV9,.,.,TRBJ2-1,TGTGCCAGCAGCGTATATGTAGGGGATACCGACCATCCATACAATGAGCAGTTCTTC,CASSVYVGDTDHPYNEQFF
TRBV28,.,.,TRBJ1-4,TGTGCCAGCAGTTTAGCAGCAACTAATGAAAAACTGTTTTTT,CASSLAATNEKLFF
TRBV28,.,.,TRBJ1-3,TGTGCCAGCACCCGGCCCGGGACTCGACGAAACACCATATATTTT,CASTRPGTRRNTIYF
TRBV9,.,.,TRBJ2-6,TGTGCCAGCAGCGCTCTCAACGTCCTGACTTTC,CASSALNVLTF
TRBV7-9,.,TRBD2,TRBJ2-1,TGTGCCAGCAGCCAAGGACTAGCGACCTACTCCTACAATGAGCAGTTCTTC,CASSQGLATYSYNEQFF
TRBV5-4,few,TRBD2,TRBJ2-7,TGTGCCAGCACCATTAGCGGGAGCTCCTACGAGCAGTACTTC,CASTISGSSYEQYF
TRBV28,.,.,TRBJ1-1,TGTGCCAGCAGTCCATTCCCGACGGAAGCTTTCTTT,CASSPFPTEAFF
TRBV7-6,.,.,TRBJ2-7,TGTGCCAGCAGCTTAAAGGCAGGACACTCCTACGAGCAGTACTTC,CASSLKAGHSYEQYF
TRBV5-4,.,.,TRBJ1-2,TGTGCCAGCAGCTTGGGAGGGACACCACTTAACTATGGCTACACCTTC,CASSLGGTPLNYGYTF
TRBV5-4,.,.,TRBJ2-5,TGTGCCAGCAGCTCCCAACCAGGCTTCCAAGAGACCCAGTACTTC,CASSSQPGFQETQYF
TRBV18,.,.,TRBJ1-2,TGTGCCAGCTCAGCCGGGCCGGCGAACTATGGCTACACCTTC,CASSAGPANYGYTF
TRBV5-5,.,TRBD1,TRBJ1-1,TGTGCCAGCAGCCTAACCGGGACAGGGAACACTGAAGCTTTCTTT,CASSLTGTGNTEAFF
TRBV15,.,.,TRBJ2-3,TGTGCCACCAGCACCCGCAGGACCGCAGATACGCAGTATTTT,CATSTRRTADTQYF
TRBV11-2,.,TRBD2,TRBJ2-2,TGTGCCAGCAGCTTCAGAGCGGGAGTGAACACCGGGGAGCTGTTTTTT,CASSFRAGVNTGELFF
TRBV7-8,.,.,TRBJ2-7,TGTGCCAGCAGCTTAGTACAGGGAGGCCACGAGCAGTACTTC,CASSLVQGGHEQYF
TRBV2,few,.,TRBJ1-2,TGTGCCAGCAGGCGGGGTTTTCTGGACTATGGCTACACCTTC,CASRRGFLDYGYTF
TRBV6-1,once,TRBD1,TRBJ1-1,TGTGCCAGCACCAGCGACAGGGACACTGAAGCTTTCTTT,CASTSDRDTEAFF
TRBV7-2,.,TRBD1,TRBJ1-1,TGTGCCAGCAGCCCATTCGGGACAGGGGCGGTTGAAGCTTTCTTT,CASSPFGTGAVEAFF
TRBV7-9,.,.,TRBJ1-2,TGTGCCAGCAGCTTAGAAGTCTATGGCTACACCTTC,CASSLEVYGYTF
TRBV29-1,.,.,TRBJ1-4,TGCAGCGTTGAAGATCGGGCCCGGGAAAAACTGTTTTTT,CSVEDRAREKLFF
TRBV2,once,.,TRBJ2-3,TGTGCCAGCACAGGCGGGATCACAGATACGCAGTATTTT,CASTGGITDTQYF
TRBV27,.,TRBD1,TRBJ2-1,TGTGCCAGCAGCGTACTGGGACAGCCCAATGAGCAGTTCTTC,CASSVLGQPNEQFF
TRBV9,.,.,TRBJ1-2,TGTGCCAGCAGCGTCACAGACTATGGCTACACCTTC,CASSVTDYGYTF
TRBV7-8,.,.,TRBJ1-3,TGTGCCAGCAGCCCCCGCGCTGGAAACACCATATATTTT,CASSPRAGNTIYF
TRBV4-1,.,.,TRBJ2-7,TGCGCCAGCAGCCAACCTTTGGACAGTGGGTCTCCCGAGCAGTACTTC,CASSQPLDSGSPEQYF
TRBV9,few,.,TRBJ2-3,TGTGCCAGCAGCGTAGGAGGGGTTGGCACAGATACGCAGTATTTT,CASSVGGVGTDTQYF
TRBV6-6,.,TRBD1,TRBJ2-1,TGTGCCAGCAGTAACGGACAGGTCTACAATGAGCAGTTCTTC,CASSNGQVYNEQFF
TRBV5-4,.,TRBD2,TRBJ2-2,TGTGCCAGCAGCCCGGGGGGGAACACCGGGGAGCTGTTTTTT,CASSPGGNTGELFF
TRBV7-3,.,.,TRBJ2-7,TGTGCCAGCAGCTTAATCGGCAGCTCCTACGAGCAGTACTTC,CASSLIGSSYEQYF
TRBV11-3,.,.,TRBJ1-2,TGTGCCAGCAGCTTGAGACTGACCCACACCTTC,CASSLRLTHTF
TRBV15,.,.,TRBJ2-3,TGTGCCACCAGCAGGTGGGCAGGAGAAATACCAGAGTTGGATACGCAGTATTTT,CATSRWAGEIPELDTQYF
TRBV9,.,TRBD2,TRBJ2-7,TGTGCCAGCAGCCCTCGAGTCGGGGGGGCTTACGAGCAGTACTTC,CASSPRVGGAYEQYF
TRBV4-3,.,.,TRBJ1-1,TGCGCCAGCAGCCAAGCCAACGGGCGTGAAGCTTTCTTT,CASSQANGREAFF
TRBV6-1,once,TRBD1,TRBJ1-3,TGTGCCAGCAGTGGCAGACAGGGGACGTCCAGAAACACCATATATTTT,CASSGRQGTSRNTIYF
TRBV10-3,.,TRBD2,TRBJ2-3,TGTGCCATCAGTGATCCTAGCGGAACTAGCACAGATACGCAGTATTTT,CAISDPSGTSTDTQYF
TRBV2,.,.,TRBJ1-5,TGTGCCAGCAGTGAATGGGGGGCTAGCAATCAGCCCCAGCATTTT,CASSEWGASNQPQHF
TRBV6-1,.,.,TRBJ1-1,TGTGCCAGCAGGGCCTCAGGGACGAACACTGAAGCTTTCTTT,CASRASGTNTEAFF